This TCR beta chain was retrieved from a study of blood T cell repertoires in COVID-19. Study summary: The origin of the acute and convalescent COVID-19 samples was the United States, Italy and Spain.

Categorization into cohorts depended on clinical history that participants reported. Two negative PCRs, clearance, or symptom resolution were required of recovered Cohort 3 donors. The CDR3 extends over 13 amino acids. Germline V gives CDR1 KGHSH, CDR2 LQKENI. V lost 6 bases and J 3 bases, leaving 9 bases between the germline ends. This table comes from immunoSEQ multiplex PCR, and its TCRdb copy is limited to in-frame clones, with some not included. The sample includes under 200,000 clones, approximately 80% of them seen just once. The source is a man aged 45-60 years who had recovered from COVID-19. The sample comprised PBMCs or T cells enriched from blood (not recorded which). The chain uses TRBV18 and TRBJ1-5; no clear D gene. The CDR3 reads CASSPSLNQPQHF. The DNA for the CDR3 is TGTGCCAGCTCCCCGAGCCTCAATCAGCCCCAGCATTTT.